This note documents a single T cell receptor (beta chain) sequence. Its specificity is unknown. The table came from immunoSEQ multiplex PCR; TCRdb's copy has only in-frame clones and leaves some out. The repertoire has some 11,000 clones, 74% of them found once; the top ten carry approximately 30%. V trimming: 6 bases; J trimming: 3 bases; junction bases outside the gene matches: 10. This CDR3 contains 14 residues. CDR1 SQVTM and CDR2 ANQGSEA come from the germline V gene. This sample stems from a study of T cell clones after liver transplantation. Study details: Immunosuppression withdrawal was tried within 2 years after liver transplantation in this trial. Tolerant meant at least one year fully off immunosuppression without liver enzymes above twice normal. Notes on the study in general: A larger donor-reactive than third-party decline suggested partial antigen-specific deletion.

Thawed unstimulated PBMCs were FACS-sorted by CD3, CD4 and CD8 into two populations. This receptor was identified in a human patient who received a liver transplant. A share of the T cells may be of graft donor origin. The chain is built from TRBV29-1 and TRBJ2-7; 8 bases line up with TRBD1. The sequencing here drew on CD8+ T cells from blood, taken at the 22-month timepoint. The CDR3 here is CSVIGQGGGYEQYF. The DNA for the CDR3 is TGCAGCGTCATTGGACAGGGTGGTGGCTACGAGCAGTACTTC.